This entry is about one T cell receptor (beta chain). This sample stems from a study of cytotoxic CD8 clonotypes in ibrutinib-treated CLL. Around 1.8 micrograms of genomic DNA (from cryopreserved PBMCs) were used for TCR beta libraries. TCRdb keeps only in-frame clones here, not all; method: immunoSEQ multiplex PCR. The sample lists around 160,000 clones; 81% were seen once. The sequencing used PBMCs, collected after 12 months of ibrutinib treatment. The clonotype comes from a human donor with chronic lymphocytic leukemia.

The DNA of the CDR3 is TGTGCCAGCAGTTTCTCGTCGACCGCCCCCTACGAGCAGTACTTC. The encoded protein is CASSFSSTAPYEQYF. The genes are TRBV28 and TRBJ2-7; D is unclear. The V and J ends lost 3 bases and 2 bases respectively, with 14 bases between them. The CDR3 contains 15 residues. Germline loops: CDR1 MDHEN, CDR2 SYDVKM.